This TCR beta chain was recovered during a study of cytomegalovirus exposure and HLA in healthy donors. Study-wide results and caveats: Analyzed later, most CMV-associated TCR beta chains appeared HLA-restricted. It emerged from a later analysis that several of the most significant clusters appeared to be linked to common viral pathogens.

Notes on this clone: Its antigen is unidentified.

This CDR3 is built from 15 residues. From germline, CDR1 is SGHRS and CDR2 YFSETQ. Losses at the gene ends were 3 bases for V and 10 bases for J; bases not matched to a gene: 8. Primers for the PCR totalled 60 Vbeta and 13 Jbeta. This table comes from immunoSEQ multiplex PCR, and its TCRdb copy is limited to in-frame clones, with some not included. The sample consists of about 200,000 clones, about 78% of them appearing once. The sequence was collected from a woman in her 30s in good health and CMV-seronegative. The V gene is TRBV5-1, the J gene TRBJ2-1; 12 bases fit TRBD1. The sequencing input was PBMCs. CDR3 nucleotides: TGCGCCAGCAGCTGGTTGGGACAGGGGGCGGAGGAGCAGTTCTTC. Amino acids: CASSWLGQGAEEQFF.